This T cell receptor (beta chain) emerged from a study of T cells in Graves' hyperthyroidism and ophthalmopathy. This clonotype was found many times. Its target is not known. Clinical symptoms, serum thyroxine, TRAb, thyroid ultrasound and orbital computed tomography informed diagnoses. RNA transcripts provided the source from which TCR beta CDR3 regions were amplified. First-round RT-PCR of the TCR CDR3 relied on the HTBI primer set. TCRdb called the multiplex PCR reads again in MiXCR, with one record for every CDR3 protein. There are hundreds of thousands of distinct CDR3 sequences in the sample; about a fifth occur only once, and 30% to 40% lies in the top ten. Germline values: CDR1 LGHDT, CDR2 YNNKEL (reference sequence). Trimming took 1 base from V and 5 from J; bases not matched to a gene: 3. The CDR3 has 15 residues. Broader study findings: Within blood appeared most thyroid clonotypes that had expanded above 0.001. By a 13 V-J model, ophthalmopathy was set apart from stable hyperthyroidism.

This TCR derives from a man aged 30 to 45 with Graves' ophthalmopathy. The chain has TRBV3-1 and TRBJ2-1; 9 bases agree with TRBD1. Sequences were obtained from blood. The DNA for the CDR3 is TGTGCCAGCAGCCAAGGGACAGGGGTAGACAATGAGCAGTTCTTC. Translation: CASSQGTGVDNEQFF.